This is a list of T cell receptor beta chains from one sample in a study of T cell repertoires in cytomegalovirus infection. Using its own MiXCR run on the reads, TCRdb lists one record per CDR3 protein. The data hold around 800,000 distinct CDR3 sequences, with about 30% observed a single time. Antigens for these TCRs are unknown. Sequencing was performed on cultured CD8+ T cells from PBMCs, taken from culture after CMV antigen stimulation. Source of these receptors: a human donor in good health (CMV status not recorded). Some clones in this sample may be carry-over from other donors' samples. The CDR3 runs from the conserved cysteine through the conserved F or W. A D gene is named only where the DNA matches it firmly. Expanded clones are given a class, and other clones once, few, many or no size at all.

-,TRBJ1-2,TRBV4-1,TRBD1,CASSPSGGGFGYTF,TGCGCCAGCAGCCCCTCAGGGGGGGGTTTTGGCTACACCTTC
few,TRBJ2-7,TRBV9,-,CASSVAPGHNYEQYF,TGTGCCAGCAGCGTAGCTCCGGGACACAACTACGAGCAGTACTTC
few,TRBJ1-1,TRBV5-4,-,CASSRTPSEAFF,TGTGCCAGCAGCCGCACCCCAAGTGAAGCTTTCTTT
-,TRBJ2-7,TRBV7-9,-,CASSPPGGGTHEQYF,TGTGCCAGCAGCCCCCCGGGCGGGGGCACCCACGAGCAGTACTTC
once,TRBJ1-2,TRBV28,-,CASSFQSPNYGYTF,TGTGCCAGCAGCTTCCAGAGCCCTAACTATGGCTACACCTTC
-,TRBJ1-1,TRBV6-1,TRBD1,CASRETGGEGAFF,TGTGCCAGCAGAGAGACAGGGGGCGAGGGGGCTTTCTTT
few,TRBJ1-1,TRBV7-9,-,CASRQGEDTEAFF,TGTGCCAGCAGACAGGGAGAAGACACTGAAGCTTTCTTT
-,TRBJ2-7,TRBV9,TRBD2,CASGGTSGGPSDEQYF,TGTGCCAGCGGGGGGACTAGCGGGGGCCCTTCTGACGAGCAGTACTTC
-,TRBJ1-4,TRBV6-5,TRBD1,CASKRQGGNEKLFF,TGTGCCAGCAAACGACAGGGAGGGAATGAAAAACTGTTTTTT
many,TRBJ1-1,TRBV6-1,TRBD1,CASSLPGGHTEAFF,TGTGCCAGCAGCTTGCCAGGGGGCCACACTGAAGCTTTCTTT
-,TRBJ1-1,TRBV19,-,CASNKGVDNTEAFF,TGTGCCAGTAACAAGGGGGTTGATAACACTGAAGCTTTCTTT
-,TRBJ2-5,TRBV7-3,TRBD2,CASSLTGTSLIQETQYF,TGTGCCAGCAGTCTAACCGGGACTAGCCTCATCCAAGAGACCCAGTACTTC
-,TRBJ1-5,TRBV7-9,-,CASSQTTGLDQPQHF,TGTGCCAGCAGTCAAACTACAGGGTTAGATCAGCCCCAGCATTTT
many,TRBJ1-1,TRBV12-3/TRBV12-4,-,CASSLGRDNTEAFF,TGTGCCAGCAGTTTAGGACGAGATAACACTGAAGCTTTCTTT
-,TRBJ1-1,TRBV12-3/TRBV12-4,-,CASSLSLSGPVIPREAFF,TGTGCCAGCAGTTTATCACTGTCGGGGCCAGTTATTCCCCGGGAAGCTTTCTTT
few,TRBJ2-7,TRBV12-3/TRBV12-4,-,CASRRTIYEQYF,TGTGCCAGCAGAAGGACAATCTACGAGCAGTACTTC
-,TRBJ2-2,TRBV6-1,-,CASSVDSSLTGELFF,TGTGCCAGCAGTGTTGACAGTAGTCTCACCGGGGAGCTGTTTTTT
-,TRBJ1-2,TRBV12-5,-,CASGFFPGQLLSGYTF,TGTGCTAGTGGTTTCTTCCCTGGACAGCTCCTCAGTGGCTACACCTTC
-,TRBJ2-7,TRBV9,TRBD2,CASSTRLGGAGREQYF,TGTGCCAGCAGCACCCGGCTGGGAGGAGCGGGACGTGAGCAGTACTTC
-,TRBJ2-1,TRBV15,-,CATSRNRDGLYNEQFF,TGTGCCACCAGCAGAAACCGGGACGGACTATACAATGAGCAGTTCTTC
-,TRBJ2-5,TRBV7-6,-,CASSYRGRREETQYF,TGTGCCAGCAGCTATCGGGGGCGGCGGGAGGAGACCCAGTACTTC
few,TRBJ1-2,TRBV10-3,-,CAISESSGPNPPSNYGYTF,TGTGCCATCAGTGAGTCTTCTGGACCTAACCCTCCTTCTAACTATGGCTACACCTTC
-,TRBJ1-2,TRBV24-1,-,CATSDNYGYTF,TGTGCCACCAGTGATAACTATGGCTACACCTTC
-,TRBJ2-7,TRBV7-9,TRBD2,CASRLAGNEQYF,TGTGCCTCGAGGCTAGCGGGGAACGAGCAGTACTTC
few,TRBJ2-2,TRBV6-1,TRBD2,CASTMTSGSTTGELFF,TGTGCCAGCACCATGACTAGCGGGTCTACCACCGGGGAGCTGTTTTTT
-,TRBJ2-7,TRBV4-1,-,CASSQGLGAGYEQYF,TGCGCCAGCAGCCAAGGTCTAGGAGCAGGCTACGAGCAGTACTTC
many,TRBJ2-1,TRBV19,TRBD2,CASSLKRGGRGEQFF,TGTGCCAGTAGTTTAAAGCGGGGGGGCCGTGGTGAGCAGTTCTTC
many,TRBJ1-1,TRBV20-1,-,CSASKNTEAFF,TGCAGTGCTAGTAAGAACACTGAAGCTTTCTTT
few,TRBJ2-5,TRBV2,TRBD2,CASRGLGGLLETQYF,TGTGCCAGCAGGGGACTAGGAGGCCTACTGGAGACCCAGTACTTC
-,TRBJ2-1,TRBV18,TRBD2,CASSGPGLARNEQFF,TGTGCCAGCTCCGGACCGGGACTAGCGAGGAATGAGCAGTTCTTC
-,TRBJ1-1,TRBV9,TRBD1,CASSTDGQENTEAFF,TGTGCCAGCAGCACCGACGGACAGGAGAACACTGAAGCTTTCTTT
-,TRBJ1-4,TRBV27,TRBD1,CASSLSGDRVGEKLFF,TGTGCCAGCAGTTTATCGGGAGACAGGGTGGGTGAAAAACTGTTTTTT
-,TRBJ2-7,TRBV12-3/TRBV12-4,-,CASSPQVGEQYF,TGTGCCAGCAGTCCGCAGGTGGGCGAGCAGTACTTC
-,TRBJ2-3,TRBV7-2,TRBD2,CASSFYPLRGAPLNTQYF,TGTGCCAGCAGCTTCTACCCCTTGCGGGGGGCTCCTCTAAATACGCAGTATTTT
few,TRBJ1-3,TRBV10-3,-,CAIRIRDHSGNTIYF,TGTGCCATCAGGATCCGGGACCACTCTGGAAACACCATATATTTT
-,TRBJ2-7,TRBV19,TRBD1,CASSMGQGNGYEQYF,TGTGCCAGTAGTATGGGACAGGGGAATGGCTACGAGCAGTACTTC
-,TRBJ2-1,TRBV24-1,-,CATSDLAGLSEQFF,TGTGCCACCAGTGATTTGGCAGGGTTATCTGAGCAGTTCTTC
few,TRBJ2-7,TRBV7-8,TRBD1,CASSLGGTGWEQYF,TGTGCCAGCAGCTTAGGAGGGACAGGGTGGGAGCAGTACTTC
-,TRBJ2-1,TRBV6-6,-,CASSYSSRRAYNEQFF,TGTGCCAGCAGTTACTCTTCCAGGAGAGCCTACAATGAACAGTTCTTC
many,TRBJ2-3,TRBV11-3,TRBD1,CASSSGQPLDTQYF,TGTGCCAGCAGCTCGGGACAGCCCCTAGATACGCAGTATTTT
-,TRBJ2-7,TRBV27,-,CASSLSSTYEQYF,TGTGCCAGCAGTCTTTCCTCCACCTACGAGCAGTACTTC
few,TRBJ1-1,TRBV6-5,-,CASSSSGVWTEAFF,TGTGCCAGCAGTTCATCAGGGGTATGGACTGAAGCTTTCTTT
many,TRBJ1-5,TRBV28,TRBD1,CASSPRRTGWVWDQPQHF,TGTGCCAGCAGTCCCCGGCGGACAGGTTGGGTATGGGATCAGCCCCAGCATTTT
few,TRBJ2-3,TRBV11-1,TRBD1,CASSMDRGSSDTQYF,TGTGCCAGCAGTATGGACAGGGGGTCGTCGGATACGCAGTATTTT
-,TRBJ2-1,TRBV29-1,-,CSVTEYNEQFF,TGCAGCGTTACAGAGTACAATGAGCAGTTCTTC
-,TRBJ2-1,TRBV28,TRBD1,CASSSPGTGRGEQFF,TGTGCCAGCAGCTCCCCCGGGACAGGGAGAGGTGAGCAGTTCTTC
-,TRBJ2-7,TRBV5-4,-,CASSFGRDSSYEQYF,TGTGCCAGCAGCTTTGGAAGGGACTCCTCCTACGAGCAGTACTTC
many,TRBJ2-3,TRBV7-6,TRBD1,CASSLLYSGTGMTDTQYF,TGTGCCAGCAGCTTACTATACTCCGGGACAGGGATGACAGATACGCAGTATTTT
-,TRBJ1-3,TRBV6-5,-,CASSSHLPIAGNTIYF,TGTGCCAGCAGTTCCCACCTCCCCATAGCGGGAAACACCATATATTTT
-,TRBJ2-3,TRBV11-1,TRBD2,CANSPAGVADTQYF,TGTGCCAACAGCCCGGCGGGGGTTGCAGATACGCAGTATTTT
many,TRBJ1-5,TRBV7-2,-,CASSLVTGGPNQPQHF,TGTGCCAGCAGCTTAGTTACGGGAGGCCCTAATCAGCCCCAGCATTTT
few,TRBJ2-1,TRBV12-3/TRBV12-4,-,CASSPGTSSYNEQFF,TGTGCCAGCAGCCCCGGGACAAGCTCCTACAATGAGCAGTTCTTC
-,TRBJ1-1,TRBV6-1,TRBD1,CASSWTGTTEAFF,TGTGCCAGCAGTTGGACAGGGACCACTGAAGCTTTCTTT
few,TRBJ2-3,TRBV12-3/TRBV12-4,-,CASSFLGDYGTDTQYF,TGTGCCAGCAGTTTCCTAGGAGACTACGGCACAGATACGCAGTATTTT
few,TRBJ2-5,TRBV6-6,TRBD1,CASNGRGPRETQYF,TGTGCCAGCAATGGCAGGGGGCCAAGAGAGACCCAGTACTTC